This TCR beta chain was found in a study of immune heterogeneity within non-small cell lung tumors. Bulk tumor genomic DNA was the template, and each sample received around 0.55 ug. Each primary tumor yielded several biopsies, collected far apart from one another at surgery. Patients with untreated, newly diagnosed non-small cell lung cancer underwent curative surgery. Multiplex PCR (32 V and 13 J primers) was used to amplify the TCR beta CDR3. Each CDR3 protein is one row after TCRdb ran MiXCR on the multiplex PCR reads. The sample contains approximately 4,600 distinct CDR3 sequences, about 40% of which appear only once. The sample taken for sequencing was lung tumor tissue. The TCR sequence derives from a woman aged 50 to 60 with non-small cell lung cancer.

This CDR3 is CSAQGLGGYTF. DNA for the CDR3: TGCAGTGCCCAGGGGTTGGGTGGCTACACCTTC. This chain connects TRBV20-1 to TRBJ1-2; TRBD1 is a possible D gene (6 bases). Germline values: CDR1 DFQATT, CDR2 SNEGSKA (reference sequence). This CDR3 contains 11 residues. Trimming cost V 6 bases and J 7 bases, with 12 bases left between them.